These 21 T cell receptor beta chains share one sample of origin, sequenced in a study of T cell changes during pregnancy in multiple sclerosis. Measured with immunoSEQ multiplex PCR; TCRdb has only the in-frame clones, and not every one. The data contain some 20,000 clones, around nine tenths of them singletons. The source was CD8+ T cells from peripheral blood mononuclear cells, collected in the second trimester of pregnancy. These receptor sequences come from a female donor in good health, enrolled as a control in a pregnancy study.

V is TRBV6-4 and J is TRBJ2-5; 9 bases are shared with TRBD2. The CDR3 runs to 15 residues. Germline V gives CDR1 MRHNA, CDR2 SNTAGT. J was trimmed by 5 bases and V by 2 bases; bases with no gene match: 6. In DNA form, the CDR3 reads TGTGCCAGCAGTGACGAGGCGGGAGGGCGCGAGACCCAGTACTTC. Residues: CASSDEAGGRETQYF.

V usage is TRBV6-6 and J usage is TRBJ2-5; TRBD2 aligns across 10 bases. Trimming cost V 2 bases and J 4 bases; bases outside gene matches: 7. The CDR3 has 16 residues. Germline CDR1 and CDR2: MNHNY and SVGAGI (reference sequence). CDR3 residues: CASSYRASGSRETQYF. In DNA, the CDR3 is TGTGCCAGCAGTTACCGGGCTAGCGGGAGTCGAGAGACCCAGTACTTC.

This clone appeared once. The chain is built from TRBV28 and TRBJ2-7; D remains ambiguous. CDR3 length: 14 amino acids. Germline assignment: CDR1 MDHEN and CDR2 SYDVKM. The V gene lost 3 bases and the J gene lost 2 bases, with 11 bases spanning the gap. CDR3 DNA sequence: TGTGCCAGCAGTTTTCCCGCGGATACCTACGAGCAGTACTTC. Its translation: CASSFPADTYEQYF.

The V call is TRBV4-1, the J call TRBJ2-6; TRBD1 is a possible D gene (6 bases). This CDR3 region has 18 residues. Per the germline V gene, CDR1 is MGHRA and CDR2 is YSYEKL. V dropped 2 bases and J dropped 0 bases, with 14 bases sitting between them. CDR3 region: CASSQFDRLPSGANVLTF. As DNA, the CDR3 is TGCGCCAGCAGCCAATTCGACAGGTTACCCTCTGGGGCCAACGTCCTGACTTTC.

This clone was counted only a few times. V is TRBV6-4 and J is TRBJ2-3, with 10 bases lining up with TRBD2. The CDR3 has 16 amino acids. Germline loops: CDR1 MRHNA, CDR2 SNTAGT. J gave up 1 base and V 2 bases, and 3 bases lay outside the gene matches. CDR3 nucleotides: TGTGCCAGCAGTGACGGCAGCGGGGGGGGCACAGATACGCAGTATTTT. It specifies CASSDGSGGGTDTQYF.

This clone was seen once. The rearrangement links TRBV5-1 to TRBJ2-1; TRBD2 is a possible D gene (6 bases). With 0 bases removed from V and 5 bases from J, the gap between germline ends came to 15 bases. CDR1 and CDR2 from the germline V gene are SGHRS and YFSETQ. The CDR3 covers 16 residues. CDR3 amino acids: CASSLDVVGRNNEQFF. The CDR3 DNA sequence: TGCGCCAGCAGCTTGGATGTCGTAGGGAGGAACAATGAGCAGTTCTTC.

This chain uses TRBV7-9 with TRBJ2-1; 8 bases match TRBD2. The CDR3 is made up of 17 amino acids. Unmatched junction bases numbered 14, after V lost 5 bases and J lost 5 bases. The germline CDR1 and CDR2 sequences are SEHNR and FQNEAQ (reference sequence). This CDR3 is CASSKGPGGPLHNEQFF. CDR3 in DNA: TGTGCCAGCAGCAAGGGCCCGGGAGGGCCCCTTCACAATGAGCAGTTCTTC.

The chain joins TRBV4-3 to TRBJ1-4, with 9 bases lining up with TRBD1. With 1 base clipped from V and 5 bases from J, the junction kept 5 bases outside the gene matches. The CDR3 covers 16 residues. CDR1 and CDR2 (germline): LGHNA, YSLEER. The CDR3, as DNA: TGCGCCAGCAGCCAAGCGTCCGGGACAGGGAATGAAAAACTGTTTTTT. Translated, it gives CASSQASGTGNEKLFF.

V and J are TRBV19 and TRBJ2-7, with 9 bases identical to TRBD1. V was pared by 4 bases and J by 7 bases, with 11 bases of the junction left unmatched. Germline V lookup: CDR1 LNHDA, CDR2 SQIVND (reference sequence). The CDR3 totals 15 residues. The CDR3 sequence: CASSTAQGAKGEQYF. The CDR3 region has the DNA TGTGCCAGTAGTACCGCACAGGGGGCAAAGGGGGAGCAGTACTTC.

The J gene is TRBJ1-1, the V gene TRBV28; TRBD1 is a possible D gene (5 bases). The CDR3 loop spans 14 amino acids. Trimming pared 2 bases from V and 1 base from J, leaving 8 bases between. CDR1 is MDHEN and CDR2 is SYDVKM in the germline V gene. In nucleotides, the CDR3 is TGTGCCAGCAGTTTAGGGGGGGAGAACACTGAAGCTTTCTTT. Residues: CASSLGGENTEAFF.

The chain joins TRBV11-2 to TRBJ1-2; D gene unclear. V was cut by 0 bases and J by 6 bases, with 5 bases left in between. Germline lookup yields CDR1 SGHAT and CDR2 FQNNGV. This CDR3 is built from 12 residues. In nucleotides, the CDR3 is TGTGCCAGCAGCTTAGATCAGAATGGCTACACCTTC. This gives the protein CASSLDQNGYTF.

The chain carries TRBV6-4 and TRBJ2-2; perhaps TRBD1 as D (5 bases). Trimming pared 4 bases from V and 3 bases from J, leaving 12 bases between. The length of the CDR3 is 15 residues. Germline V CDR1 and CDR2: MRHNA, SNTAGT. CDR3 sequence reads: CASSANQGYTGELFF. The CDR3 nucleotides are TGTGCCAGCAGTGCGAACCAGGGATACACCGGGGAGCTGTTTTTT.

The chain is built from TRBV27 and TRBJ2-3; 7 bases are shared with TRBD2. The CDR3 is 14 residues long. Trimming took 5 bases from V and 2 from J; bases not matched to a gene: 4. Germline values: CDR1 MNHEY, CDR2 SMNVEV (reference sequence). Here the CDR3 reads CASSQLAYTDTQYF. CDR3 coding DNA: TGTGCCAGCAGTCAACTAGCGTACACAGATACGCAGTATTTT.

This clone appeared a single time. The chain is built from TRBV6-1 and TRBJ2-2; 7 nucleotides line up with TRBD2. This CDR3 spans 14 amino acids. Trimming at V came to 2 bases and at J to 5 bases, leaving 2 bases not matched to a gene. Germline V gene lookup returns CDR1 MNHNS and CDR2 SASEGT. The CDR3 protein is CASSELADTGELFF. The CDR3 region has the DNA TGTGCCAGCAGTGAACTAGCGGATACCGGGGAGCTGTTTTTT.

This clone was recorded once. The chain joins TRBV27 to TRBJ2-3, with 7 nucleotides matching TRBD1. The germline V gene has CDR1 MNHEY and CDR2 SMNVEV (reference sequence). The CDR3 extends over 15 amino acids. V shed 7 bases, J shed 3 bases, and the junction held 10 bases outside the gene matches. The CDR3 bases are TGTGCCAGCACCCCGACAGGGCCTTATACAGATACGCAGTATTTT. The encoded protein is CASTPTGPYTDTQYF.

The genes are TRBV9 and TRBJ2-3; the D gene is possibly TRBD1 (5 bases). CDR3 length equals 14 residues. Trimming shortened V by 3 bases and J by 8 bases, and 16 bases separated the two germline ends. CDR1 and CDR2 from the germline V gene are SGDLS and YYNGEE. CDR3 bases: TGTGCCAGCAGCGCTTCAGGGTCCAGGGCTACGCAGTATTTT. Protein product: CASSASGSRATQYF.

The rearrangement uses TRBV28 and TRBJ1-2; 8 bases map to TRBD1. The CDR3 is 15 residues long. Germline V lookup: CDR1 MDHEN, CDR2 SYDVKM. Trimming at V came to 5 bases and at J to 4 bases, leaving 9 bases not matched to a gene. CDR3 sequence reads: CASSGLTGATYGYTF. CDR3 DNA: TGTGCCAGCAGTGGCTTGACAGGGGCGACCTATGGCTACACCTTC.

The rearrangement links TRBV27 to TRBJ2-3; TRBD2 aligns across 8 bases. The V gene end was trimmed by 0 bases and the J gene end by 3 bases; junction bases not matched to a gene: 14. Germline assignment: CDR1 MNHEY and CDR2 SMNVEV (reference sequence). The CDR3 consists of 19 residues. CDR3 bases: TGTGCCAGCAGTTTATCAGGACCGGGGGGGCCAGAGGAGACAGATACGCAGTATTTT. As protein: CASSLSGPGGPEETDTQYF.

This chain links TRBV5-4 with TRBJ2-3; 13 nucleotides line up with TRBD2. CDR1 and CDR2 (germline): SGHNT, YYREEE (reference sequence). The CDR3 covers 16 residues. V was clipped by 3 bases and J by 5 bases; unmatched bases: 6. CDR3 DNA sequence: TGTGCCAGCAGCTCCACTAGCGGGGGGGCCAAAGATACGCAGTATTTT. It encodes CASSSTSGGAKDTQYF.

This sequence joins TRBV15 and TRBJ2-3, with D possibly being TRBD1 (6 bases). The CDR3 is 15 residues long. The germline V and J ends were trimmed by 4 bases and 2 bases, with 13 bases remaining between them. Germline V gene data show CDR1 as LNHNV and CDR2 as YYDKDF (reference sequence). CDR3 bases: TGTGCCACCAGCACAGGGGACACACACACAGATACGCAGTATTTT. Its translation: CATSTGDTHTDTQYF.

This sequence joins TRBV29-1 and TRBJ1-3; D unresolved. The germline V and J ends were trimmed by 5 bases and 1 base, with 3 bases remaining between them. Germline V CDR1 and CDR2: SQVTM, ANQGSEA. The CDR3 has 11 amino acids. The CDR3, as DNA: TGCAGCGTTCTTTCTGGAAACACCATATATTTT. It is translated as CSVLSGNTIYF.